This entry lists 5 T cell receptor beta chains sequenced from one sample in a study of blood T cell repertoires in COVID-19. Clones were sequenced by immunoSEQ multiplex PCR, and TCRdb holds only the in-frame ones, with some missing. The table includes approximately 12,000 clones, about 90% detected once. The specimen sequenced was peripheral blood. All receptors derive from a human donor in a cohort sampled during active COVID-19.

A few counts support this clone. CDR3: CASSPFGADQPQHF. The CDR3 coding sequence is TGTGCCAGCAGCCCCTTTGGGGCGGATCAGCCCCAGCATTTT. J is TRBJ1-5 and V is TRBV6-5; maybe TRBD1 (5 bases). CDR3 size: 14 residues. Trimming left V 6 bases short and J 5 bases short, with 14 bases between. The germline CDR1 and CDR2 sequences are MNHEY and SVGAGI.

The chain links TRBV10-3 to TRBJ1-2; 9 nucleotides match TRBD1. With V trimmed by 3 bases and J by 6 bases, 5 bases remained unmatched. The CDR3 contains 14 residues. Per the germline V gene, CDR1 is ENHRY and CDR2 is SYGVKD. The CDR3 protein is CAISDRDRANGYTF. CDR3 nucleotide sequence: TGTGCCATCAGTGACCGGGACAGGGCTAATGGCTACACCTTC.

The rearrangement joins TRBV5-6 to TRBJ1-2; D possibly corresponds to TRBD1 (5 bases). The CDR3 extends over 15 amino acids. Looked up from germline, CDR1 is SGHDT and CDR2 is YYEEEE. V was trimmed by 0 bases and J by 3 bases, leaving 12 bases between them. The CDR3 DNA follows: TGTGCCAGCAGCTTGGCCGGAGGGGTTGACTATGGCTACACCTTC. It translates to CASSLAGGVDYGYTF.

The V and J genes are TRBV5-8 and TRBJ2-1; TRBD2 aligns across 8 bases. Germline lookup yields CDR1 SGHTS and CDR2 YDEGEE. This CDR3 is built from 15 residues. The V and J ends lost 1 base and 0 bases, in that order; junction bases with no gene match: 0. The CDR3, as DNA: TGTGCCAGCAGCTTGCGGGGGGGCTCCTACAATGAGCAGTTCTTC. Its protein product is CASSLRGGSYNEQFF.

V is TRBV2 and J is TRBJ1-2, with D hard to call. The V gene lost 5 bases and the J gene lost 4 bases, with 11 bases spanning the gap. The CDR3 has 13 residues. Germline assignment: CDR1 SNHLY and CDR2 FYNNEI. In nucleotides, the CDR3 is TGTGCCAGCAGTATCCTCTCCCCCTATGGCTACACCTTC. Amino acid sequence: CASSILSPYGYTF.